The 13 T cell receptor beta chains below come from one sample, sequenced in a study of T cells in Graves' hyperthyroidism and ophthalmopathy. It was RNA transcripts that yielded the amplified TCR beta CDR3 regions. HTBI primers were the set used in a first-round RT-PCR of the TCR CDR3. TCRdb reanalysed the multiplex PCR reads using MiXCR and keeps one entry per CDR3 protein. The data contain approximately 520,000 distinct CDR3 sequences, more than 20% of them seen just once; the ten biggest clones take up about 30%. Sequences were obtained from blood. The receptors stem from a man younger than 35 with Graves' hyperthyroidism.

The table lists this clonotype with many counts. The V and J genes are TRBV6-1 and TRBJ2-5; possible D gene TRBD2, 5 bases. This CDR3 is 15 amino acids long. V shed 2 bases and J shed 2 bases, with 12 bases lying between them. Germline CDR1 MNHNS, CDR2 SASEGT. The CDR3, as DNA: TGTGCCAGCAGTGAAATTGCGGGCCAACAAGAGACCCAGTACTTC. This translates into CASSEIAGQQETQYF.

This clonotype occurred many times. The chain couples TRBV9 to TRBJ2-5, with unresolved D. CDR3 length: 17 amino acids. The V and J ends lost 2 bases and 4 bases respectively, with 21 bases between them. Germline-derived CDR1 and CDR2 are SGDLS and YYNGEE. CDR3 coding DNA: TGTGCCAGCAGCGTTAGAGGTCAGACCTCCATTGGAGAGACCCAGTACTTC. Amino acid sequence: CASSVRGQTSIGETQYF.

At least ten counts were recorded for this clonotype. The J gene is TRBJ1-2, the V gene TRBV7-9; TRBD1 aligns across 8 bases. The germline V gene has CDR1 SEHNR and CDR2 FQNEAQ (reference sequence). This CDR3 region has 13 residues. The J segment lost 6 bases and the V segment lost 5 bases, leaving 5 bases of the junction unmatched. The CDR3 protein is CASSPDRVNGYTF. CDR3 in DNA: TGTGCCAGCAGCCCGGACAGGGTAAATGGCTACACCTTC.

The rearrangement uses TRBV6-1 and TRBJ1-6; 7 nucleotides match TRBD1. The J segment lost 7 bases and the V segment lost 6 bases, leaving 6 bases of the junction unmatched. From germline, CDR1 is MNHNS and CDR2 SASEGT. This CDR3 region has 14 residues. Written as DNA, the CDR3 is TGTGCCAGCAGACTTGGGACAGTGAATTCACCCCTCCACTTT. Amino acid sequence: CASRLGTVNSPLHF.

The chain recombines TRBV6-1 with TRBJ2-5, with 7 bases that match TRBD1. J gave up 5 bases and V 6 bases, and 6 bases lay outside the gene matches. The CDR3 is made up of 13 amino acids. Germline CDR1 reads MNHNS; CDR2 reads SASEGT. CDR3 in DNA: TGTGCCAGCAGGGACAGGAGTTGGGAGACCCAGTACTTC. Its protein product is CASRDRSWETQYF.

Concerning this clonotype: This may be a read error, as it is one base from a much larger clone. The chain recombines TRBV2 with TRBJ1-1; 9 bases are shared with TRBD1. The V and J ends lost 2 bases and 6 bases, in that order; junction bases with no gene match: 13. Germline CDR1 and CDR2: SNHLY and FYNNEI. This CDR3 has 17 amino acids. Here the CDR3 DNA reads TGTGCCAGCAGTGAATCGCTAGGACAGGGGAAATTTCCTGAAGCTTTCTTT. This translates into CASSESLGQGKFPEAFF. Supplemented by reference TRBV2 and TRBJ1-1, the full variable domain reads EPEVTQTPSHQVTQMGQEVILRCVPISNHLYFYWYRQILGQKVEFLVSFYNNEISEKSEIFDDQFSVERPDGSNFTLKIRSTKLEDSAMYFCASSESLGQGKFPEAFFGQGTRLTVV.

Many counts were recorded for this clonotype. The rearrangement uses TRBV6-4 and TRBJ1-1; D is possibly TRBD1 (5 bases). This CDR3 has 18 amino acids. Trimming removed 6 bases at V and 0 bases at J, with 23 bases between. Germline assignment: CDR1 MRHNA and CDR2 SNTAGT. The CDR3 DNA is TGTGCCAGCAGACCCCCCTTGGGGCAGGTCCAGATGAACACTGAAGCTTTCTTT. This gives the protein CASRPPLGQVQMNTEAFF.

This clonotype was seen a handful of times. J is TRBJ2-6 and V is TRBV2; 7 bases match TRBD1. The CDR3 extends over 16 amino acids. Germline V lookup: CDR1 SNHLY, CDR2 FYNNEI. The V gene end was trimmed by 4 bases and the J gene end by 1 base; junction bases not matched to a gene: 4. The DNA for the CDR3 is TGTGCCAGCAGTGGAGGGGGCCCGTCTGGGGCCAACGTCCTGACTTTC. Amino acids: CASSGGGPSGANVLTF.

This clonotype was seen repeatedly, ten times or more. The chain recombines TRBV30 with TRBJ1-5; D remains unclear. This CDR3 has 11 residues. Per germline, CDR1 GTSNPN and CDR2 SVGIG (reference sequence). V was trimmed by 4 bases and J by 4 bases, leaving 5 bases between them. CDR3 amino acids: CAWTANQPQHF. The CDR3 DNA reads TGTGCCTGGACTGCGAATCAGCCCCAGCATTTT.

This clonotype was counted at least ten times. This chain uses TRBV2 with TRBJ2-7, with 9 bases aligning to TRBD1. Germline CDR1 reads SNHLY; CDR2 reads FYNNEI. CDR3 length equals 13 residues. CDR3 DNA: TGTGCTACTGACAGGGGGGGGGCCTACGAGCAGTACTTC. Its protein is CATDRGGAYEQYF.

The genes are TRBV2 and TRBJ2-2; D may be TRBD1 (6 bases). Germline-derived CDR1 and CDR2 are SNHLY and FYNNEI. The CDR3 sequence is 15 residues long. V lost 4 bases to trimming and J lost 2 bases, with 11 bases between them. In DNA form, the CDR3 reads TGTGCCAGCAGTGCCTCGGGACACAACACCGGGGAGCTGTTTTTT. This encodes CASSASGHNTGELFF.

This clonotype has a handful of counts. The chain uses TRBV6-1 and TRBJ2-7, with 7 positions matching TRBD1. The CDR3 sequence is 12 residues long. V lost 6 bases, J lost 6 bases, and 5 bases stayed unmatched. The germline V gene encodes CDR1 MNHNS and CDR2 SASEGT. Here the CDR3 reads CASRLNRGEQYF. The CDR3 region has the DNA TGTGCCAGCAGACTAAACAGGGGCGAGCAGTACTTC.

This clonotype has ten or more counts. The rearrangement uses TRBV2 and TRBJ1-1; perhaps TRBD1 as D (5 bases). V shed 2 bases and J shed 4 bases, with 23 bases lying between them. The CDR3 extends over 18 amino acids. Germline assignment: CDR1 SNHLY and CDR2 FYNNEI. The CDR3: CASSETFPGPREGTEAFF. For the CDR3, the DNA is TGTGCCAGCAGTGAAACCTTTCCCGGACCCAGGGAAGGCACTGAAGCTTTCTTT.